The TCR beta chain described here comes from a study of T cell repertoires in cytomegalovirus infection. TCRdb fed the reads into MiXCR, producing one record per CDR3 protein. This repertoire shows about 440,000 distinct CDR3 sequences, 25% to 40% found once; its top ten account for roughly 13%. For this clonotype: Its target is not known. This may arise from a read error, as a much more abundant clone is one base away.

Study outcomes and limitations: In two of eight donors, the top clonotype was HLA-C-restricted CMV-specific.

The CDR3 is 12 residues long. V was pared by 4 bases and J by 6 bases, with 7 bases between. Germline loops: CDR1 SGHNT, CDR2 YYREEE (reference sequence). The specimen was PBMCs. The V and J genes are TRBV5-4 and TRBJ2-2; D not resolved. The TCR originated in a human donor in good health (CMV status not recorded). Some clones in this sample may be carry-over from other donors' samples. The CDR3 DNA is TGTGCCAGCAGCCCCATCTCCGGGGAGCTGTTTTTT. Translating gives CASSPISGELFF.